The 29 T cell receptor beta chains listed next were all sequenced from one sample in a study of OX40 agonist ivuxolimab in advanced cancers. Data came from immunoSEQ multiplex PCR; TCRdb stores just in-frame clones and leaves some out. Of around 46,000 clones detected, about four fifths appear once; the ten largest clones hold about 15%. The sequencing used CD4+ or CD8+ T cells sorted from blood, collected in a trial of the OX40 agonist ivuxolimab. The receptors originated from an adult with an advanced solid tumor such as melanoma, head and neck, liver or kidney cancer.

This clone is a singleton in its sample. The chain links TRBV28 to TRBJ1-3; D unresolved. The ends were cut back, 1 base at V and 0 bases at J, with 13 bases in the middle. The V gene's germline CDR1 is MDHEN and CDR2 SYDVKM. The CDR3 covers 17 residues. CDR3 in DNA: TGTGCCAGCAGTTTATACGTCGGCCGAAGCTCTGGAAACACCATATATTTT. Residues: CASSLYVGRSSGNTIYF. The entire variable domain, with the rest obtained from reference TRBV28 and TRBJ1-3, is as follows: DVKVTQSSRYLVKRTGEKVFLECVQDMDHENMFWYRQDPGLGLRLIYFSYDVKMKEKGDIPEGYSVSREKKERFSLILESASTNQTSMYLCASSLYVGRSSGNTIYFGEGSWLTVV.

The chain has TRBV5-4 and TRBJ1-2, with D possibly being TRBD1 (5 bases). The germline V gene has CDR1 SGHNT and CDR2 YYREEE (reference sequence). Trimming removed 4 bases from V and 5 bases from J, with 12 bases in between. The length of the CDR3 is 13 residues. CDR3 region: CASSPGIGYGYTF. In nucleotides, the CDR3 is TGTGCCAGCAGCCCAGGGATAGGGTATGGCTACACCTTC.

This sequence joins TRBV6-5 and TRBJ1-2; TRBD1 is a possible D gene (5 bases). This CDR3 is 14 amino acids long. Germline V gene lookup returns CDR1 MNHEY and CDR2 SVGAGI. V lost 4 bases, J lost 6 bases, and 15 bases lay in between. The CDR3 region is CASSSFGGGDGYTF. DNA of the CDR3: TGTGCCAGCAGTTCCTTCGGCGGGGGGGATGGCTACACCTTC.

The chain carries TRBV6-6 and TRBJ1-4; D remains unclear. Trimming removed 6 bases from V and 7 bases from J, with 12 bases in between. The germline gives CDR1 MNHNY, CDR2 SVGAGI (reference sequence). CDR3 length: 13 amino acids. CDR3: CASRGGWVEKLFF. The DNA for the CDR3 is TGTGCCAGCAGGGGTGGGTGGGTTGAAAAACTGTTTTTT.

The J gene is TRBJ2-7, the V gene TRBV25-1, with TRBD1 matching 7 bases. The ends lost 5 bases at V and 1 base at J; junction bases unmatched: 5. CDR3 length: 14 amino acids. Germline lookup yields CDR1 MGHDK and CDR2 SYGVNS. This CDR3 is CASSSRTGSYEQYF. The CDR3 nucleotides are TGTGCCAGCAGTTCCCGGACAGGTTCCTACGAGCAGTACTTC.

The chain links TRBV27 to TRBJ2-7; 11 bases fit TRBD1. The germline V gene encodes CDR1 MNHEY and CDR2 SMNVEV (reference sequence). With 7 bases clipped from V and 6 bases from J, the junction kept 8 bases outside the gene matches. This CDR3 region has 14 residues. The CDR3, as DNA: TGTGCCAGCACACCACCCGGGACAGGGGGCGAGCAGTACTTC. Translating gives CASTPPGTGGEQYF.

This chain joins TRBV7-9 and TRBJ2-7, with 7 bases fitting TRBD1. The CDR3 totals 15 residues. V lost 2 bases and J lost 4; bases outside the gene matches: 8. CDR1 and CDR2 from the germline V gene are SEHNR and FQNEAQ (reference sequence). CDR3 loop: CASSLREQGNYEQYF. The CDR3 bases are TGTGCCAGCAGCTTAAGGGAACAGGGGAATTACGAGCAGTACTTC.

The chain uses TRBV5-4 and TRBJ2-1; no reliable D call. Germline loops: CDR1 SGHNT, CDR2 YYREEE (reference sequence). V lost 0 bases and J lost 3, with 7 bases in between. The CDR3 is 14 residues long. The CDR3 loop reads CASSLGGSYNEQFF. CDR3 sequence (DNA): TGTGCCAGCAGCTTGGGGGGAAGCTACAATGAGCAGTTCTTC.

The chain recombines TRBV11-2 with TRBJ2-1; no firm D call. The V gene's germline CDR1 is SGHAT and CDR2 FQNNGV. Trimming removed 6 bases from V and 6 bases from J, with 12 bases in between. CDR3 length equals 13 residues. In DNA form, the CDR3 reads TGTGCCAGCAGGACTTTGGGATCCAATGAGCAGTTCTTC. It yields the protein CASRTLGSNEQFF.

The rearrangement joins TRBV28 to TRBJ2-7, with D unresolved. The CDR3 is 14 amino acids. Deletions cut 3 bases from V and 5 bases from J, with 14 bases between. Germline lookup yields CDR1 MDHEN and CDR2 SYDVKM. CDR3 amino acids: CASSLRQELDEQYF. In nucleotides, the CDR3 is TGTGCCAGCAGTTTGCGGCAGGAGTTGGACGAGCAGTACTTC.

V is TRBV27 and J is TRBJ2-5; D not resolved. Trimming took off 5 bases at V and 4 bases at J, with 11 bases between the two ends. CDR1 is MNHEY and CDR2 is SMNVEV in the germline V gene (reference sequence). The CDR3 spans 13 residues. For the CDR3, the DNA is TGTGCCAGCAGTCTGGGGTATGGAGAGACCCAGTACTTC. This translates into CASSLGYGETQYF.

This clone has only a few counts. V and J are TRBV7-9 and TRBJ1-4; possibly TRBD1 for D (6 bases). V dropped 4 bases and J dropped 8 bases, with 8 bases sitting between them. The CDR3 contains 12 residues. CDR1 and CDR2 from the germline V gene are SEHNR and FQNEAQ (reference sequence). CDR3 sequence reads: CASSSTGEKLFF. As DNA, the CDR3 is TGTGCCAGCAGCTCCACAGGGGAAAAACTGTTTTTT.

This chain uses TRBV11-2 with TRBJ2-3, with TRBD2 matching over 12 bases. Germline lookup yields CDR1 SGHAT and CDR2 FQNNGV. The CDR3 spans 15 residues. Trimming at V came to 2 bases and at J to 6 bases, leaving 3 bases not matched to a gene. CDR3 amino acids: CASSLLAGGPDTQYF. CDR3 DNA sequence: TGTGCCAGCAGCTTACTAGCGGGGGGGCCGGATACGCAGTATTTT.

V usage is TRBV19 and J usage is TRBJ1-2, with D possibly being TRBD1 (5 bases). The CDR3 is 12 residues long. CDR1 and CDR2 from the germline V gene are LNHDA and SQIVND (reference sequence). V was pared by 9 bases and J by 6 bases, with 14 bases between. In DNA form, the CDR3 reads TGTGCCAGCAGGACACCGGCCAATGGCTACACCTTC. This encodes CASRTPANGYTF.

This rearrangement joins TRBV27 to TRBJ2-5; D tentatively fits TRBD1 or TRBD2 (7 bases each). This CDR3 is built from 14 residues. Per the germline V gene, CDR1 is MNHEY and CDR2 is SMNVEV (reference sequence). V lost 2 bases and J lost 5, with 12 bases in between. The CDR3 region has the DNA TGTGCCAGCAGTTTAGGGAGGGGGCTTGAGACCCAGTACTTC. Residues: CASSLGRGLETQYF.

The gene calls are TRBV4-1 and TRBJ1-3; D is uncertain. This CDR3 contains 15 residues. V lost 0 bases, J lost 4 bases, and 10 bases lay in between. Germline lookup yields CDR1 MGHRA and CDR2 YSYEKL. CDR3 protein: CASSQDPGPGNTIYF. CDR3 DNA: TGCGCCAGCAGCCAAGACCCCGGACCGGGAAACACCATATATTTT.

V is TRBV4-2 and J is TRBJ2-7, with D tentatively TRBD2 (5 bases). CDR3 length: 14 residues. V lost 3 bases to trimming and J lost 0 bases, with 9 bases between them. Germline loops: CDR1 LGHNA, CDR2 YNFKEQ. CDR3 loop: CASSHPGSSYEQYF. DNA of the CDR3: TGTGCCAGCAGCCATCCGGGGAGCTCCTACGAGCAGTACTTC.

This CDR3 reads CASRSGGAEGYTF. The CDR3 DNA reads as TGTGCCAGCAGGAGTGGTGGGGCGGAGGGCTACACCTTC. The V call is TRBV2, the J call TRBJ1-2; TRBD1 might be the D (5 bases). Germline assignment: CDR1 SNHLY and CDR2 FYNNEI. The CDR3 is 13 amino acids. Trimming pared 6 bases from V and 8 bases from J, leaving 16 bases between. Together with reference TRBV2 and TRBJ1-2, the CDR3 gives the full variable domain: EPEVTQTPSHQVTQMGQEVILRCVPISNHLYFYWYRQILGQKVEFLVSFYNNEISEKSEIFDDQFSVERPDGSNFTLKIRSTKLEDSAMYFCASRSGGAEGYTFGSGTRLTVV.

For the CDR3, the DNA is TGTGCCAGCAGTTTAATCGCAGGGGGTCCCTACGAGCAGTACTTC. As protein: CASSLIAGGPYEQYF. This chain uses TRBV27 with TRBJ2-7; 7 bases agree with TRBD1. V lost 2 bases, J lost 2 bases, and 6 bases stayed unmatched. The CDR3 covers 15 residues. In germline, CDR1 is MNHEY, CDR2 SMNVEV (reference sequence).

The gene calls are TRBV27 and TRBJ2-7; possible D gene TRBD1, 5 bases. The CDR3 runs 16 residues. The ends were cut back, 8 bases at V and 5 bases at J, with 25 bases in the middle. Germline CDR1 is MNHEY and CDR2 is SMNVEV (reference sequence). The CDR3 is CASCNRTTLPVDEQYF. CDR3 coding DNA: TGTGCCAGCTGCAATCGGACAACCTTACCTGTCGACGAGCAGTACTTC.

V gene TRBV28 combines with J gene TRBJ2-7, with D unresolved. Germline V lookup: CDR1 MDHEN, CDR2 SYDVKM. The CDR3 spans 12 residues. V was shortened by 8 bases and J by 5 bases, with 13 bases between the two germline ends. CDR3 residues: CASSVGPNEQYF. DNA of the CDR3: TGTGCCAGCTCCGTCGGGCCCAACGAGCAGTACTTC.

This clone was seen just once. The chain links TRBV18 to TRBJ2-3, with 8 bases lining up with TRBD2. The germline CDR1 and CDR2 sequences are KGHSH and LQKENI. V gave up 1 base and J gave up 6 bases; unmatched junction bases: 6. This CDR3 contains 15 residues. As DNA, the CDR3 is TGTGCCAGCTCACCACTGGTCGGGGGGGACGATACGCAGTATTTT. It specifies CASSPLVGGDDTQYF.

The chain joins TRBV4-1 to TRBJ2-1; the match to TRBD2 covers 9 bases. This CDR3 contains 17 residues. V lost 0 bases and J lost 8; bases outside the gene matches: 11. CDR1 is MGHRA and CDR2 is YSYEKL in the germline V gene. CDR3 region: CASSQDLASGARYEQFF. The CDR3 coding sequence is TGCGCCAGCAGCCAAGATCTGGCTAGCGGGGCCCGGTATGAGCAGTTCTTC.

The chain recombines TRBV19 with TRBJ2-7, with a possible D match to TRBD1 (5 bases). CDR3 size: 14 residues. Germline assignment: CDR1 LNHDA and CDR2 SQIVND (reference sequence). Trimming removed 4 bases at V and 3 bases at J, with 13 bases between. This CDR3 reads CASSNAGQVYEQYF. DNA of the CDR3: TGTGCCAGTAGTAACGCAGGGCAGGTCTACGAGCAGTACTTC.

This clone showed up just once. The rearrangement uses TRBV5-6 and TRBJ2-5, with D uncertain. Germline V CDR1 and CDR2: SGHDT, YYEEEE. This CDR3 is 12 amino acids long. V was pared by 4 bases and J by 7 bases, with 11 bases between. The CDR3 DNA reads as TGTGCCAGCAGCAGTTCCCCCGGGACCCAGTACTTC. Encoded protein: CASSSSPGTQYF.

This clone has only one observation. The rearrangement links TRBV13 to TRBJ1-2, with 7 positions matching TRBD1. The germline V gene encodes CDR1 PRHDT and CDR2 FYEKMQ (reference sequence). This CDR3 spans 12 amino acids. V lost 3 bases, J lost 6 bases, and 1 base stayed unmatched. The CDR3 spells CASSLGTDGYTF. The DNA for the CDR3 is TGTGCCAGCAGCTTGGGGACAGATGGCTACACCTTC.

This chain links TRBV27 with TRBJ2-1; 10 bases match TRBD1. The germline V gene encodes CDR1 MNHEY and CDR2 SMNVEV (reference sequence). The CDR3 extends over 16 amino acids. After removal of 0 bases from V and 8 bases from J, the junction contained 7 bases not matched to a gene. The DNA of the CDR3 is TGTGCCAGCAGTTTATCCGCCGGGACAGGGGTCGATGAGCAGTTCTTC. The encoded protein is CASSLSAGTGVDEQFF.

The chain has TRBV27 and TRBJ1-2; weak D call: TRBD1 (5 bases). This CDR3 has 15 amino acids. Germline loops: CDR1 MNHEY, CDR2 SMNVEV (reference sequence). Trimming took 5 bases from V and 0 from J, leaving 13 bases between them. CDR3 in DNA: TGTGCCAGCAGTCCCTGGGGGGTGACTAACTATGGCTACACCTTC. Its protein is CASSPWGVTNYGYTF.

This chain uses TRBV7-2 with TRBJ2-3; TRBD2 is a possible D gene (6 bases). With 3 bases removed from V and 4 bases from J, the gap between germline ends came to 8 bases. CDR3 length: 13 amino acids. From germline, CDR1 is SGHTA and CDR2 FQGNSA. The CDR3 DNA reads as TGTGCCAGCAGCTTTGCGGGACCAGATACGCAGTATTTT. Its protein is CASSFAGPDTQYF.